This T cell receptor (beta chain) was retrieved from a study of blood T cell repertoires in COVID-19. V lost 5 bases, J lost 5 bases, and 19 bases lay in between. Per germline, CDR1 LNHDA and CDR2 SQIVND (reference sequence). This CDR3 has 15 residues. In the authors' methods: Estimation of nucleated cell counts was performed using reference gene primer amplification. Sequencing used immunoSEQ multiplex PCR; TCRdb keeps in-frame clones, though not all of them. The V and J calls and clone size come from that table; D and trimming were worked out from the DNA. The sample consists of approximately 440,000 clones, around 89% of them appearing once.

The origin of this receptor is a woman aged 50 to 60 with COVID-19, enrolled during active disease. This rearrangement joins TRBV19 to TRBJ2-7; TRBD1 might be the D (6 bases). Sequenced sample: peripheral blood. CDR3 coding DNA: TGTGCCAGTAGTCCCCGAGACAGGTTTGGGGACGAGCAGTACTTC. Protein product: CASSPRDRFGDEQYF.